The 8 T cell receptor beta chains presented below share a single source sample, sequenced in a study of shared clonotypes between healthy human individuals. Sequencing was performed with immunoSEQ multiplex PCR; in TCRdb, only in-frame clones are kept and a portion is missing. The table lists hundreds of thousands of clones, 72% of them singletons. The sample comprised memory CD4+ T cells sorted from blood. Subset described: CD45RA-negative fraction. These receptors originate from a woman aged 30 to 39 in good health.

J is TRBJ1-5 and V is TRBV19; D gene ambiguous. CDR3 length: 14 residues. V was cut by 1 base and J by 13 bases, with 17 bases left in between. From germline, CDR1 is LNHDA and CDR2 SQIVND (reference sequence). CDR3 amino acids: CASSIVPRTGLQHF. The DNA of the CDR3 is TGTGCCAGTAGTATAGTCCCCCGGACGGGGTTGCAGCATTTT.

The V call is TRBV10-3, the J call TRBJ2-3, with D unclear. Germline V gene data show CDR1 as ENHRY and CDR2 as SYGVKD. The CDR3 is made up of 12 amino acids. The germline V and J ends were trimmed by 4 bases and 8 bases, with 10 bases remaining between them. CDR3 region: CAISGVEGTQYF. The CDR3 DNA sequence: TGTGCCATCAGTGGGGTTGAAGGTACGCAGTATTTT.

V is TRBV28 and J is TRBJ2-5; 7 bases map to TRBD1. Germline CDR1 MDHEN, CDR2 SYDVKM. The length of the CDR3 is 13 residues. Germline trimming cut 6 bases from V and 5 bases from J; bases unmatched to any gene: 6. The CDR3 protein is CASRLGGMETQYF. The CDR3 nucleotides are TGTGCCAGCAGATTAGGGGGCATGGAGACCCAGTACTTC.

This chain connects TRBV21-1 to TRBJ2-3; whether TRBD2, the table's D call, matches the DNA was not checked. TRBV21-1 is assigned pseudogene status. The length of the CDR3 is 15 residues. Here the CDR3 DNA reads TGTGCCAGCAGCAAGGGGGGGCGACTTTCAGATACGCAGTATTTT. It is translated as CASSKGGRLSDTQYF.

The rearrangement joins TRBV27 to TRBJ1-3; tentative D call: TRBD1 (6 bases). Germline values: CDR1 MNHEY, CDR2 SMNVEV (reference sequence). CDR3 length equals 15 residues. Trimming removed 3 bases at V and 4 bases at J, with 13 bases between. CDR3 sequence reads: CASSFSRTGGNTIYF. The CDR3 region has the DNA TGTGCCAGCAGTTTTTCCCGTACAGGGGGAAACACCATATATTTT.

This clone was picked up one time. The chain couples TRBV5-1 to TRBJ1-1; D is undetermined. Trimming cost V 2 bases and J 2 bases, with 10 bases left between them. Germline lookup yields CDR1 SGHRS and CDR2 YFSETQ. The CDR3 is 14 residues long. Here the CDR3 reads CASSLRTGNTEAFF. The CDR3 DNA follows: TGCGCCAGCAGCTTAAGGACGGGAAACACTGAAGCTTTCTTT.

V gene TRBV2 combines with J gene TRBJ2-1; 13 positions agree with TRBD2. Germline CDR1 is SNHLY and CDR2 is FYNNEI. V shed 4 bases and J 5 bases; nucleotides not matched to a gene: 8. This CDR3 region has 17 residues. CDR3 residues: CASSGLAGGIINNEQFF. DNA for the CDR3: TGTGCCAGCAGTGGACTAGCGGGAGGCATAATAAACAATGAGCAGTTCTTC.

The rearrangement uses TRBV11-3 and TRBJ2-7; D may be TRBD2 (6 bases). The V gene's germline CDR1 is SGHNT and CDR2 YENEEA. V was clipped by 5 bases and J by 1 base, with 15 bases between them. CDR3 size: 15 residues. The CDR3 protein is CASSAGPLGSYEQYF. CDR3 nucleotide sequence: TGTGCCAGCAGCGCGGGACCACTGGGATCCTACGAGCAGTACTTC.